These 25 T cell receptor beta chains were sequenced from one sample in a study of shared clonotypes between healthy human individuals. Clones were sequenced by immunoSEQ multiplex PCR, and TCRdb holds only the in-frame ones, with some missing. The sample consists of around 620,000 clones, approximately 95% of them appearing once. CD45RO-negative, CCR7-positively selected cells formed the naive CD8 fraction, excluding terminally differentiated effector memory CD45RA+ cells. Sequenced input: naive CD8+ T cells sorted from blood. The source of these receptors is a woman aged 30 to 39 in good health.

The chain recombines TRBV7-6 with TRBJ2-1, with D maybe TRBD2 (5 bases). This CDR3 spans 15 amino acids. The ends were cut back, 2 bases at V and 5 bases at J, with 13 bases in the middle. CDR1 and CDR2 from the germline V gene are SGHVS and FNYEAQ. This CDR3 is CASSLWSAGNNEQFF. CDR3 in DNA: TGTGCCAGCAGCTTATGGTCCGCGGGCAACAATGAGCAGTTCTTC.

The genes are TRBV19 and TRBJ1-3; D is unclear. Germline CDR1 reads LNHDA; CDR2 reads SQIVND (reference sequence). The CDR3 contains 16 residues. V was pared by 4 bases and J by 2 bases, with 15 bases between. CDR3 in DNA: TGTGCCAGTAGTACGATGGGAGAGGGAACTGGAAACACCATATATTTT. This translates into CASSTMGEGTGNTIYF.

The gene calls are TRBV4-1 and TRBJ2-1, with no clear D. The CDR3 sequence is 12 residues long. V gave up 1 base and J gave up 6 bases, with 4 bases separating them. CDR1 MGHRA and CDR2 YSYEKL come from the germline V gene. The CDR3 bases are TGCGCCAGCAGCCAAGCCTCCAATGAGCAGTTCTTC. Encoded protein: CASSQASNEQFF.

The chain employs TRBV30 and TRBJ1-2; possible D gene TRBD1, 5 bases. V was pared by 2 bases and J by 6 bases, with 13 bases between. The CDR3 contains 13 residues. Germline V lookup: CDR1 GTSNPN, CDR2 SVGIG (reference sequence). Here the CDR3 DNA reads TGTGCCTGGAGTCTGGGGACGGCCGATGGCTACACCTTC. Translation: CAWSLGTADGYTF.

CDR3 loop: CSVGDSLSYEQYF. CDR3 nucleotides: TGCAGCGTTGGGGACAGCCTGTCGTACGAGCAGTACTTC. The genes are TRBV29-1 and TRBJ2-7, with 7 positions matching TRBD1. This CDR3 is 13 amino acids long. Germline V gene sequence: CDR1 SQVTM, CDR2 ANQGSEA. J gave up 4 bases and V 4 bases, and 7 bases lay outside the gene matches.

The count of this clone is one. The V gene is TRBV9, the J gene TRBJ2-7; D is unresolved. V was shortened by 4 bases and J by 2 bases, with 16 bases between the two germline ends. The CDR3 is 15 amino acids. Germline values: CDR1 SGDLS, CDR2 YYNGEE. The CDR3 sequence is CASSPTARGAYEQYF. CDR3 DNA: TGTGCCAGCAGCCCCACCGCCAGAGGAGCCTACGAGCAGTACTTC. Combining the CDR3 with reference TRBV9 and TRBJ2-7 gives the whole variable domain DSGVTQTPKHLITATGQRVTLRCSPRSGDLSVYWYQQSLDQGLQFLIQYYNGEERAKGNILERFSAQQFPDLHSELNLSSLELGDSALYFCASSPTARGAYEQYFGPGTRLTVT.

As to this clone: Other nucleotide sequences from this sample produce the same CDR3. The V and J genes are TRBV27 and TRBJ2-7; TRBD2 aligns across 8 bases. Germline CDR1 is MNHEY and CDR2 is SMNVEV (reference sequence). V was pared by 5 bases and J by 5 bases, with 2 bases of the junction left unmatched. This CDR3 has 12 amino acids. The CDR3 spells CASSTGGDEQYF. CDR3 DNA: TGTGCCAGCAGTACGGGAGGGGACGAGCAGTACTTC.

This clone was seen a single time. This rearrangement joins TRBV27 to TRBJ1-5; the match to TRBD1 covers 7 bases. The CDR3 runs to 13 residues. The germline V gene has CDR1 MNHEY and CDR2 SMNVEV (reference sequence). Trimming took 6 bases from V and 6 from J; bases not matched to a gene: 5. The DNA of the CDR3 is TGTGCCAGCAGGCCAGGGGGGAGTCAGCCCCAGCATTTT. Translation: CASRPGGSQPQHF.

About this clone: Different DNA sequences within this sample yield the same CDR3. This chain links TRBV27 with TRBJ2-1; 10 nucleotides agree with TRBD2. CDR1 MNHEY and CDR2 SMNVEV come from the germline V gene (reference sequence). CDR3 length equals 14 residues. Trimming cost V 4 bases and J 3 bases; bases outside gene matches: 0. CDR3 region: CASSWTSGYNEQFF. The CDR3 DNA sequence: TGTGCCAGCAGTTGGACTAGCGGCTACAATGAGCAGTTCTTC.

V is TRBV11-2 and J is TRBJ2-3; 11 bases are shared with TRBD2. The germline V gene has CDR1 SGHAT and CDR2 FQNNGV. The CDR3 has 18 amino acids. Germline trimming cut 0 bases from V and 7 bases from J; bases unmatched to any gene: 12. The CDR3 spells CASSLDQRLAGGPNTQYF. DNA of the CDR3: TGTGCCAGCAGCTTAGATCAAAGGCTAGCGGGAGGCCCGAATACGCAGTATTTT.

This chain links TRBV19 with TRBJ1-5; a possible D gene is TRBD1 (6 bases). Germline CDR1 is LNHDA and CDR2 is SQIVND (reference sequence). This CDR3 contains 14 residues. V gave up 4 bases and J gave up 5 bases, with 12 bases separating them. This chain's CDR3 is CASSTWDIYQPQHF. For the CDR3, the DNA is TGTGCCAGTAGTACTTGGGACATTTATCAGCCCCAGCATTTT.

The V call is TRBV28, the J call TRBJ1-2; D not certain. CDR1 is MDHEN and CDR2 is SYDVKM in the germline V gene. The CDR3 runs 15 residues. The germline V and J ends were trimmed by 3 bases and 1 base, with 12 bases remaining between them. The DNA for the CDR3 is TGTGCCAGCAGTTTCGGCGGCGGCAGTAACTATGGCTACACCTTC. Its translation: CASSFGGGSNYGYTF.

The chain combines TRBV27 with TRBJ1-2; possible D gene TRBD1, 6 bases. Germline-derived CDR1 and CDR2 are MNHEY and SMNVEV (reference sequence). CDR3 length: 16 residues. Deletions cut 1 base from V and 0 bases from J, with 12 bases between. CDR3 region: CASSLFTGPANYGYTF. CDR3 nucleotides: TGTGCCAGCAGTTTATTTACAGGGCCTGCTAACTATGGCTACACCTTC.

This sequence joins TRBV6-5 and TRBJ1-2, with D possibly being TRBD1 (5 bases). The germline V gene encodes CDR1 MNHEY and CDR2 SVGAGI. V lost 6 bases and J 8 bases, leaving 19 bases between the germline ends. CDR3 length: 14 amino acids. Here the CDR3 reads CASSITQSGGGYTF. The CDR3 bases are TGTGCCAGCAGCATCACACAATCTGGGGGGGGCTACACCTTC.

The V gene is TRBV19, the J gene TRBJ1-5, with D perhaps TRBD1 (5 bases). This CDR3 has 15 residues. Deletions cut 6 bases from V and 5 bases from J, with 17 bases between. Germline lookup yields CDR1 LNHDA and CDR2 SQIVND (reference sequence). The CDR3 nucleotides read TGTGCCAGTAGATACCGAGAGGGGCGCGATCAGCCCCAGCATTTT. It yields the protein CASRYREGRDQPQHF.

J is TRBJ1-2 and V is TRBV29-1; TRBD1 matches 7 bases. Germline V gives CDR1 SQVTM, CDR2 ANQGSEA. J lost 7 bases, V lost 6 bases, and 8 bases had no gene match. The CDR3 is 12 amino acids. CDR3 residues: CSVDRDLGGYTF. The DNA of the CDR3 is TGCAGCGTCGACAGGGACCTCGGTGGCTACACCTTC. Using reference TRBV29-1 and TRBJ1-2 for the parts outside the CDR3, the full variable domain is SAVISQKPSRDICQRGTSLTIQCQVDSQVTMMFWYRQQPGQSLTLIATANQGSEATYESGFVIDKFPISRPNLTFSTLTVSNMSPEDSSIYLCSVDRDLGGYTFGSGTRLTVV.

The chain joins TRBV2 to TRBJ2-1, with a possible D match to TRBD2 (5 bases). Germline loops: CDR1 SNHLY, CDR2 FYNNEI. V was trimmed by 8 bases and J by 7 bases, leaving 15 bases between them. There are 13 residues in the CDR3. In DNA, the CDR3 is TGTGCCAGCGAGTTCCCGACGGGGAATGAGCAGTTCTTC. It is translated as CASEFPTGNEQFF.

This chain uses TRBV27 with TRBJ2-7; 7 bases are a match to TRBD1. V shed 6 bases and J 5 bases; nucleotides not matched to a gene: 10. The CDR3 sequence is 14 residues long. Looked up from germline, CDR1 is MNHEY and CDR2 is SMNVEV (reference sequence). The CDR3 DNA reads as TGTGCCAGCAGCGTGACAGGGAGCAGGCACGAGCAGTACTTC. Its protein is CASSVTGSRHEQYF.

The rearrangement links TRBV25-1 to TRBJ1-1; no clear D. The V end lost 3 bases, the J end lost 7 bases, and 12 bases lay between the germline ends. The CDR3 runs 13 residues. Germline-derived CDR1 and CDR2 are MGHDK and SYGVNS. The CDR3 DNA follows: TGTGCCAGCAGTGAGGGTATAACATTTGAAGCTTTCTTT. Translated: CASSEGITFEAFF.

The genes are TRBV19 and TRBJ2-7, with D maybe TRBD2 (6 bases). From germline, CDR1 is LNHDA and CDR2 SQIVND (reference sequence). V lost 2 bases to trimming and J lost 5 bases, with 16 bases between them. The CDR3 totals 15 residues. CDR3 residues: CASSISEGGMHEQYF. CDR3 DNA: TGTGCCAGTAGTATATCTGAGGGAGGAATGCACGAGCAGTACTTC.

This clone was detected only a few times. The genes are TRBV5-4 and TRBJ2-5, with D hard to call. Between the trimmed V and J ends, which lost 2 bases and 5 bases, there was a span of 10 bases. Germline V CDR1 and CDR2: SGHNT, YYREEE (reference sequence). The CDR3 has 13 amino acids. The CDR3 protein is CASSFEAAETQYF. The CDR3 bases are TGTGCCAGCAGCTTCGAGGCAGCGGAGACCCAGTACTTC.

The chain uses TRBV9 and TRBJ2-7; 7 bases match TRBD1. The V gene's germline CDR1 is SGDLS and CDR2 YYNGEE. V lost 3 bases and J lost 4; bases outside the gene matches: 13. The CDR3 is 16 amino acids. In nucleotides, the CDR3 is TGTGCCAGCAGCGCCGCTCGAGACAGGGAAGTGTACGAGCAGTACTTC. It is translated as CASSAARDREVYEQYF.

The chain links TRBV28 to TRBJ1-2; a weak D match, TRBD1 (5 bases). Germline V gene data show CDR1 as MDHEN and CDR2 as SYDVKM. Trimming cost V 3 bases and J 2 bases, with 10 bases left between them. The CDR3 is 14 residues long. CDR3 sequence: CASSFEAGNYGYTF. The CDR3 coding sequence is TGTGCCAGCAGTTTTGAAGCAGGGAACTATGGCTACACCTTC.

The chain joins TRBV29-1 to TRBJ2-3; perhaps TRBD2 as D (6 bases). CDR1 SQVTM and CDR2 ANQGSEA come from the germline V gene. CDR3 length equals 14 residues. Trimming shortened V by 4 bases and J by 4 bases, and 15 bases separated the two germline ends. The CDR3 loop reads CSVGREGGPDTQYF. CDR3 bases: TGCAGCGTTGGGCGGGAAGGAGGGCCAGATACGCAGTATTTT.

This chain uses TRBV9 with TRBJ2-3; the D gene is possibly TRBD2 (6 bases). Germline CDR1 is SGDLS and CDR2 is YYNGEE. The CDR3 consists of 16 residues. V gave up 8 bases and J gave up 1 base, with 20 bases separating them. The CDR3 region is CARLPWRGRCTDTQYF. The CDR3 DNA reads as TGTGCCAGGCTCCCATGGAGGGGACGTTGCACAGATACGCAGTATTTT.